One T cell receptor (beta chain) is described in this entry. This clonotype has ten or more counts. Its antigen has not been determined. No quality values exist for individual bases; no much larger clone is one base distant. Library method: 5' RACE. TCRdb lists the instrument as NextSeq 500. The TCR library protocol attached unique molecular identifiers to individual cDNA molecules to correct for sequencing error and PCR bias. Both TCR alpha and beta chains were sequenced, and tight co-correlation was observed between alpha and beta sequence abundances in each sample. Per the authors' processing: Decombinator V4 was used to annotate TCR sequences for V gene, J gene and CDR3. TCRs were defined as expanded if a significant change between any two time points was detected under a Poisson model with p below 0.0001. Abundances of TCRs were expressed as counts per million after normalisation to the total number of TCRs sequenced in each sample. VDJdb, accessed 1 November 2021, was searched for CMV, EBV and SARS-CoV-2 annotated TCRs, excluding TCRs annotated for multiple antigens. TCRdb reran the public reads through fastp at Q25 and MiXCR, keeping productive beta chains. Here each entry gathers all rows of one CDR3 protein and keeps the most common genes and DNA. TCRdb assigned the V and J calls; the authors' analysis was not used. Here the sample has 75,000 or so distinct CDR3 sequences; about an eighth occur a single time. The ten top clones hold 5.5% to 6% of the sample.

Set within a cohort of healthcare workers in London, UK, this nested case-control study involved weekly PCR testing of nasopharyngeal swabs along with blood sampling. Healthcare workers were recruited during the week of the UK lockdown, between 23 and 31 March 2020, and followed weekly for up to roughly 15 weeks. The data were obtained in a study of early T cells in non-severe SARS-CoV-2 infection (dated by TCRdb to the early 2020s). For the wider study: Because TCR sequencing was done on bulk RNA from unsorted whole blood, the alpha and beta chains could not be paired. Study-wide findings and limitations: VDJdb matching was skewed toward anti-spike CD8 responses and likely underestimated virus-specific expansions by missing private and CD4 specificities.

The sequences come from whole blood, collected at baseline. This TCR was sampled from an adult who was a healthcare worker with PCR-confirmed SARS-CoV-2 infection or an uninfected control (not recorded which).

The nucleotide sequence is given as TGCAGCGTTGCGGGAGGTCCAGATACGCAGTATTTT. This gives the protein CSVAGGPDTQYF. The receptor chain draws on TRBV29-1 and TRBJ2-3, and TRBD2 aligns with 7 junction nucleotides. The CDR3 contains 12 residues, cysteine and phenylalanine counted. Kept here is only the CDR3 DNA, which spans 36 bases and is read in frame from base 1. CDR1 and CDR2, per the germline V gene, are SQVTM and ANQGSEA. Trimming takes 4 bases off V and 4 bases off J; junction bases not matched to a gene: 2.